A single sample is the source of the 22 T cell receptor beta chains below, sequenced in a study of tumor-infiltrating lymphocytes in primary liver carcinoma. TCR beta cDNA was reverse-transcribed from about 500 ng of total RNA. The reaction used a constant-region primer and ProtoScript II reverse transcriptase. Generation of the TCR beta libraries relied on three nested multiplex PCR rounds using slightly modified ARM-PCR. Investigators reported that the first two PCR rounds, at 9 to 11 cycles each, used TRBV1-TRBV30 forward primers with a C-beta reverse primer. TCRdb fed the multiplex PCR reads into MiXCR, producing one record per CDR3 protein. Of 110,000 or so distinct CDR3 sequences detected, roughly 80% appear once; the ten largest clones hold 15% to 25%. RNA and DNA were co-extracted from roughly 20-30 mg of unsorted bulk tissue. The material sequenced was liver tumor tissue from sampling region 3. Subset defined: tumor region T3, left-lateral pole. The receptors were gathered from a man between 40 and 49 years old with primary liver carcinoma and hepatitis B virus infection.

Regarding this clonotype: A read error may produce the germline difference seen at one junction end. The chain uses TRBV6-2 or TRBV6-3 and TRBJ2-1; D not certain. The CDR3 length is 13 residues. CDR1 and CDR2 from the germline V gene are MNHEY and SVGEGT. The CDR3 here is CASKGSARTEQFF. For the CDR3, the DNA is TGTGCTAGCAAAGGAAGCGCGAGGACCGAGCAGTTCTTC.

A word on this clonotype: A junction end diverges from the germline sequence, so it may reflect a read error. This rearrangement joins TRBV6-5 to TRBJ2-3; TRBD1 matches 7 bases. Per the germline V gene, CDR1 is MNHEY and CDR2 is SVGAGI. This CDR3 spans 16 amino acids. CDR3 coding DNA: TGTGCCAACAGTTTAACCGGGACAGACACCACAGTTACGCAGTATTTT. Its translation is CANSLTGTDTTVTQYF.

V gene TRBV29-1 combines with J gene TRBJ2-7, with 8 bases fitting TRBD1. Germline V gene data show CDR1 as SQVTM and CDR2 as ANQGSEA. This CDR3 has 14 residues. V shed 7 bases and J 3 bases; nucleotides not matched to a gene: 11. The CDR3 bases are TGCAGCGATAGACAGGGGCCCAACTTCTACGAGCAGTACTTC. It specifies CSDRQGPNFYEQYF.

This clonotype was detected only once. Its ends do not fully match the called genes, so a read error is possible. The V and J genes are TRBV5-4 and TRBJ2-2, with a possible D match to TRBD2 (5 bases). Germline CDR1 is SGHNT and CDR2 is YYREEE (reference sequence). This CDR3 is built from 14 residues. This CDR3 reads CTSSLGIGTGELFF. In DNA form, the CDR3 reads TGTACCAGCAGCTTGGGGATCGGCACCGGGGAGTTGTTTTTT.

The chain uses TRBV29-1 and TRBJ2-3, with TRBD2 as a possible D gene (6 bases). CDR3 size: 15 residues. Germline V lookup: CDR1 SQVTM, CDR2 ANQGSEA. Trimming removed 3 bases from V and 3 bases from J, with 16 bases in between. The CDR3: CSVEKSGVSTDTQYF. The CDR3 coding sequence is TGCAGCGTTGAGAAATCGGGAGTGAGTACAGATACGCAGTATTTT.

The CDR3 protein is CATFETSGRIGEQFF. CDR3 DNA sequence: TGTGCCACGTTCGAGACTAGCGGGAGGATTGGTGAGCAGTTCTTC. V is TRBV7-6 and J is TRBJ2-1, with 13 nucleotides matching TRBD2. CDR3 length equals 15 residues. Trimming removed 10 bases from V and 9 bases from J; junction bases left unmatched: 12. Germline V gene sequence: CDR1 SGHVS, CDR2 FNYEAQ.

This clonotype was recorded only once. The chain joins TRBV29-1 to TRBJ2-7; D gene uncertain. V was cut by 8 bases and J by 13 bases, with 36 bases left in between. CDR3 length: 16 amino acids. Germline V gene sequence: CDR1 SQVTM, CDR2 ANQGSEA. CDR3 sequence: CSTMTSRTGTPYERYF. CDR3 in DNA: TGCAGCACCATGACATCTAGGACCGGCACTCCCTACGAGCGCTACTTC.

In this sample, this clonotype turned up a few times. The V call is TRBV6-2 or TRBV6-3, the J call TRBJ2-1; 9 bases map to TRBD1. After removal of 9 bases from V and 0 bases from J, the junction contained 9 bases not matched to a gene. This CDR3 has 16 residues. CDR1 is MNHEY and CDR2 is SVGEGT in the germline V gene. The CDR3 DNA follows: TGTGCCAGTAGTCCGTCGGGACAGGGCTCCTACAATGAGCAGTTCTTC. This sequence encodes CASSPSGQGSYNEQFF.

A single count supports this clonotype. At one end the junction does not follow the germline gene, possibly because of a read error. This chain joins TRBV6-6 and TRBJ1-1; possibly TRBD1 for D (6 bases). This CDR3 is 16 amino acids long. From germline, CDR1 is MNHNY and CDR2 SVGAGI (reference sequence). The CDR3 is CASSYAPETGGPEALF. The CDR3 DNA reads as TGTGCCAGCAGTTACGCCCCCGAGACAGGTGGGCCTGAAGCTTTATTT.

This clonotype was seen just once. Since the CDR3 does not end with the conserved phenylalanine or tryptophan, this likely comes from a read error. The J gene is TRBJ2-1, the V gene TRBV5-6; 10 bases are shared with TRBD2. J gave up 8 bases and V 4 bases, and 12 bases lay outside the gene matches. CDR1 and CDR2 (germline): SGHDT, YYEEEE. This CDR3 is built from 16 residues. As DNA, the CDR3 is TGTGCCAGCAGCCCGTCTGGGAGCGGGAGGGACGATGAGCAGTTCTAC. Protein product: CASSPSGSGRDDEQFY.

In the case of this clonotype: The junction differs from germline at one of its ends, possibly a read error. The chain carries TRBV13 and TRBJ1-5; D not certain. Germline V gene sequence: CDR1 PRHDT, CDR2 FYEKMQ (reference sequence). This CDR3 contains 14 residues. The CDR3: CTSSLGGSIQPQHF. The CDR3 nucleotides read TGTACCAGCAGCTTAGGCGGTAGCATTCAGCCCCAGCATTTT.

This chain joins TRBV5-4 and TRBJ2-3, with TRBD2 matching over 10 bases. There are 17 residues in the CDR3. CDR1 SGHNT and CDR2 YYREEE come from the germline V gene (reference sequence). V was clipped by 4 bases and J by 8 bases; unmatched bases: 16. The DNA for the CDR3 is TGTGCCAGCAGCGCCCCCGGGACTAGCGCTGTGGGTGTTACGCAGTATTTT. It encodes CASSAPGTSAVGVTQYF.

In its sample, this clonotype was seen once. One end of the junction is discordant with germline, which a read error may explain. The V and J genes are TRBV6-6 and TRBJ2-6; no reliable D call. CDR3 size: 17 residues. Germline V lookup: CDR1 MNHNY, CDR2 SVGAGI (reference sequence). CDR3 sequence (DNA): TGTGCCAGCAGGGTTGGGTGTCTATCCTCTGGTGCCAACGTCCTGACTTTC. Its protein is CASRVGCLSSGANVLTF.

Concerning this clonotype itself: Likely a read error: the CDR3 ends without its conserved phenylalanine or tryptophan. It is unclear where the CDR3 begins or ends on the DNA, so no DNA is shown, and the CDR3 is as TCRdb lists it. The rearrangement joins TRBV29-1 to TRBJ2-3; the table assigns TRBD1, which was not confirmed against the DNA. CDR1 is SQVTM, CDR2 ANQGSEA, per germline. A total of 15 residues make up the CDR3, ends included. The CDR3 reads CSVELWDRGTDTLYY.

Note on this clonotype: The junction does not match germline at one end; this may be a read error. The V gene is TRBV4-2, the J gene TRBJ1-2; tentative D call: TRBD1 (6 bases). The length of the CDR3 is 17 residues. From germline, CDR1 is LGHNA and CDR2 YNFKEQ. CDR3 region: CVSSQETAQGLNYGYTF. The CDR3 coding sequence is TGTGTCAGCAGCCAAGAAACCGCCCAGGGGCTTAACTATGGCTACACATTC.

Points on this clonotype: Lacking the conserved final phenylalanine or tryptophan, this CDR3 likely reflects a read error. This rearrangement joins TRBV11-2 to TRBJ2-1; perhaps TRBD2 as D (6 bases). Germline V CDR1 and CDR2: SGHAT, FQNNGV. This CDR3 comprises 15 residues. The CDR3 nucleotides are TGTACAAGCAGCTTAGGGTCCGGTGGGGGGTATGAGCAGTTCCTC. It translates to CTSSLGSGGGYEQFL.

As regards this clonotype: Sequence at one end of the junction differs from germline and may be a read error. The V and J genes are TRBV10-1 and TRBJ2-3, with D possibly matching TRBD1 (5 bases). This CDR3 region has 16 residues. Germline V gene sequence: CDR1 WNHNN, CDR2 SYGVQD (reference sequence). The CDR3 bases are TGCGCCAGCTGTGAGCGAGGATGGGGCCCCACAGATACGCAGTATTTT. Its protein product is CASCERGWGPTDTQYF.

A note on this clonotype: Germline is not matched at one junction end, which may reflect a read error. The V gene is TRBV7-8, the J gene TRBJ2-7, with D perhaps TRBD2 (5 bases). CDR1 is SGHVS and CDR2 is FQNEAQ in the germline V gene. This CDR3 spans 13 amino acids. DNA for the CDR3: TGTGCCAGCAACTTTAGTAGCGCCTACGGGCAGTACTTC. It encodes CASNFSSAYGQYF.

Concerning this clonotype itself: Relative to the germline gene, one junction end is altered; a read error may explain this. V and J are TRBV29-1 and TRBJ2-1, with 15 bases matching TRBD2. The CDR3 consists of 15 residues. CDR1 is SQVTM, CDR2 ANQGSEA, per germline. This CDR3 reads CDVGLAGGFYNEQLF. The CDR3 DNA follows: TGCGACGTAGGACTAGCGGGAGGGTTCTACAATGAGCAGCTCTTC.

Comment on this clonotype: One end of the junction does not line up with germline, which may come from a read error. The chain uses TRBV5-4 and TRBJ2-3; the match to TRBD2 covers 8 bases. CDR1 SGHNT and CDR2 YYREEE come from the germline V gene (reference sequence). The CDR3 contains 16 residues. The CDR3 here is CVSSLEGSGISDTQYF. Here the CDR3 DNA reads TGTGTCAGCAGCTTGGAAGGTAGCGGGATCTCAGATACGCAGTATTTT.

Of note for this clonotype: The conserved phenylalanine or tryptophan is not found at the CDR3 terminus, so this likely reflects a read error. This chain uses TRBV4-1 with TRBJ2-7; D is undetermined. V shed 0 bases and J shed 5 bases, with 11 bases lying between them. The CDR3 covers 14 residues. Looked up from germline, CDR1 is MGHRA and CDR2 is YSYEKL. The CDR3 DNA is TGCGCCAGCAGCCAAGAGACCCTTGTTGACGAGCAGTACTTA. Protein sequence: CASSQETLVDEQYL.

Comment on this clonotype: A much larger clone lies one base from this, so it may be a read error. The CDR3 DNA reads TGTGCCAGCAGCTTGGCTGTTCGACTAGTGGGAAGTAATGAGCAGCTCTTC. Protein sequence: CASSLAVRLVGSNEQLF. The chain uses TRBV5-6 and TRBJ2-1, with D maybe TRBD2 (6 bases). Germline-derived CDR1 and CDR2 are SGHDT and YYEEEE. The CDR3 is 17 amino acids.